This T cell receptor (beta chain) was recovered during a study of cytomegalovirus exposure and HLA in healthy donors. The V gene's germline CDR1 is SGDLS and CDR2 YYNGEE. After removal of 0 bases from V and 7 bases from J, the junction contained 8 bases not matched to a gene. The CDR3 extends over 17 amino acids. PCR was performed using 60 Vbeta and 13 Jbeta primers. Method: immunoSEQ multiplex PCR; TCRdb's copy keeps in-frame clones and lacks some. Among 100,000 to 150,000 clones listed, over 65% were seen once. The study, taken as a whole, reports: Reportedly, fewer N-insertions than the approximately 690-donor mean appeared in an Asian-associated ancestry cluster in a later analysis.

As regards this clone: Its antigen remains unknown.

The chain carries TRBV9 and TRBJ2-2; 11 bases align to TRBD2. The TCR originated in a woman in her thirties or forties in good health and CMV-seropositive. The sample comprised PBMCs. The CDR3 bases are TGTGCCAGCAGCGTAGCTCAGACTAGCGGGATCAACGGGGAGCTGTTTTTT. Protein: CASSVAQTSGINGELFF. Full variable domain (remainder filled in from reference TRBV9 and TRBJ2-2): DSGVTQTPKHLITATGQRVTLRCSPRSGDLSVYWYQQSLDQGLQFLIQYYNGEERAKGNILERFSAQQFPDLHSELNLSSLELGDSALYFCASSVAQTSGINGELFFGEGSRLTVL.